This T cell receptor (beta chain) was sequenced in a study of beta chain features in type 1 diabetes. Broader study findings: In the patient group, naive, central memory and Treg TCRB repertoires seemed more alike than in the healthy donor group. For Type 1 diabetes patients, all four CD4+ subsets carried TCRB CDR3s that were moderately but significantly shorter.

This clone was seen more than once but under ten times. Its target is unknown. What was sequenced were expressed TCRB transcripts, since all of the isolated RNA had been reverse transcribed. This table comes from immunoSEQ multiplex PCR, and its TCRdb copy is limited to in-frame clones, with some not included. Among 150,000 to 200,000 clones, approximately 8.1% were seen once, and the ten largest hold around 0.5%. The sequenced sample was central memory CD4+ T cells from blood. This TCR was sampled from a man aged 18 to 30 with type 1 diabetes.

The CDR3 DNA sequence: TGTGCCAGCAGTTTAGGCCGGGAGAGCCGGGAGACCCAGTACTTC. The encoded protein is CASSLGRESRETQYF. The gene calls are TRBV27 and TRBJ2-5; TRBD2 might be the D (6 bases). Between the trimmed V and J ends, which lost 2 bases and 5 bases, there was a span of 15 bases. The germline V gene has CDR1 MNHEY and CDR2 SMNVEV (reference sequence). This CDR3 has 15 amino acids.